One TCR beta chain is described in this entry. Its cognate antigen is unknown. The CDR3 length is 11 residues. This sample was taken from a study of T cells after yellow fever vaccination. One entry per CDR3 protein, called by TCRdb with MiXCR from the 5' RACE reads. Of under 300,000 distinct CDR3 sequences in the sample, 10% to 15% were seen once. Whole-study results and caveats: Bulk-population clonotypes that are abundant could appear as contaminants in FACS-sorted repertoires.

Here the sequenced sample was CD4+ T cells sorted from PBMCs, taken 45 days after the yellow fever booster vaccination. This clonotype was obtained from a man aged 30-40 years who received the YFV17D yellow fever vaccine. This chain uses TRBV12-3 or TRBV12-4 with TRBJ1-4; D not resolved. The CDR3 DNA reads as TGTGCGGTGTCGTTTAATGAAAAACTGTTTTTT. This translates into CAVSFNEKLFF.